This T cell receptor (beta chain) stems from a study of T-cell reconstitution after alpha-beta-depleted transplantation in children. CDR1 is DFQATT, CDR2 SNEGSKA, per germline (reference sequence). Trimming removed 0 bases from V and 4 bases from J, with 9 bases in between. The CDR3 loop spans 14 amino acids. Unique molecular identifiers were incorporated during preparation of the TCRbeta library. MiXCR, run by TCRdb on the PCR reads, gives a single entry per CDR3 protein. In the table there are hundreds of thousands of distinct CDR3 sequences, approximately 15% of which are singletons. This clonotype was found many times. The antigen is unknown. Overall study findings and caveats: By about two months after transplant, alpha-beta T cells reportedly arose from several hundred graft clones that had expanded. T cells produced anew were the main source of T-cell counts and diversity one year after transplant.

Sequencing was performed on PBMCs, mostly from graft donor cells, taken 360 days after TCRalphabeta/CD19-depleted stem cell transplant. The clonotype originates from a male patient aged 2 to 10 who had a stem cell transplant for acute lymphoblastic leukemia, so the T cells may come from the graft donor. The chain carries TRBV20-1 and TRBJ1-4, with D unresolved. CDR3 nucleotides: TGCAGTGCTAGAGATACGGACCTTAATGAAAAACTGTTTTTT. Translation gives CSARDTDLNEKLFF.